This entry lists 27 T cell receptor beta chains sequenced from one sample in a study of cytomegalovirus exposure and HLA in healthy donors. PCR was performed using 60 Vbeta and 13 Jbeta primers. The assay was immunoSEQ multiplex PCR, and TCRdb's table has in-frame clones only and misses some. The data show more than 100,000 clones, approximately 78% seen once. Sample: PBMCs. The receptors stem from a woman aged 25 to 39 in good health and CMV-seropositive.

The chain is built from TRBV4-1 and TRBJ1-2; 9 nucleotides line up with TRBD1. The CDR3 covers 14 residues. V gave up 4 bases and J gave up 6 bases; unmatched junction bases: 6. Germline V gene lookup returns CDR1 MGHRA and CDR2 YSYEKL. The CDR3 DNA is TGCGCCAGCAGCCGCGGGACAGGGTATAATGGCTACACCTTC. Protein product: CASSRGTGYNGYTF.

The chain joins TRBV28 to TRBJ1-2; tentative D call: TRBD1 (6 bases). Trimming stripped 6 bases from V and 2 bases from J, with 16 bases between. The CDR3 is 15 amino acids. Germline V gene data show CDR1 as MDHEN and CDR2 as SYDVKM. The CDR3 reads CASRTPVGQNYGYTF. CDR3 bases: TGTGCCAGCAGAACCCCCGTTGGACAGAACTATGGCTACACCTTC.

The genes are TRBV30 and TRBJ1-5; D is perhaps TRBD1 (5 bases). Trimming shortened V by 2 bases and J by 6 bases, and 11 bases separated the two germline ends. The CDR3 length is 13 residues. Germline V gene sequence: CDR1 GTSNPN, CDR2 SVGIG (reference sequence). CDR3 sequence: CAWSREGSQPQHF. For the CDR3, the DNA is TGTGCCTGGAGTCGGGAGGGGAGTCAGCCCCAGCATTTT.

This chain connects TRBV11-2 to TRBJ1-1, with D maybe TRBD1 (6 bases). V lost 2 bases to trimming and J lost 2 bases, with 15 bases between them. The CDR3 spans 16 residues. In germline, CDR1 is SGHAT, CDR2 FQNNGV. CDR3 sequence reads: CASSLFGEDRNTEAFF. CDR3 DNA sequence: TGTGCCAGCAGCTTATTTGGCGAGGACAGAAACACTGAAGCTTTCTTT.

The chain combines TRBV7-2 with TRBJ1-1; 8 bases line up with TRBD1. CDR1 and CDR2 from the germline V gene are SGHTA and FQGNSA. The V gene end was trimmed by 5 bases and the J gene end by 6 bases; junction bases not matched to a gene: 8. This CDR3 comprises 14 residues. The CDR3 spells CASSDRTGTAEAFF. CDR3 nucleotides: TGTGCCAGCAGCGACCGGACAGGGACGGCTGAAGCTTTCTTT.

This chain uses TRBV9 with TRBJ1-2; D unresolved. V shed 3 bases and J shed 8 bases, with 8 bases lying between them. This CDR3 has 11 amino acids. Germline assignment: CDR1 SGDLS and CDR2 YYNGEE. The CDR3 DNA reads TGTGCCAGCAGCGGACGGGAAGGCTACACCTTC. This gives the protein CASSGREGYTF.

The rearrangement joins TRBV9 to TRBJ2-5; 8 nucleotides line up with TRBD1. There are 15 residues in the CDR3. Germline-derived CDR1 and CDR2 are SGDLS and YYNGEE. With 3 bases clipped from V and 4 bases from J, the junction kept 8 bases outside the gene matches. The CDR3 sequence: CASSGGQGWGETQYF. DNA of the CDR3: TGTGCCAGCAGCGGCGGACAGGGATGGGGAGAGACCCAGTACTTC.

The gene calls are TRBV6-1 and TRBJ1-5; the D gene is possibly TRBD1 (6 bases). V dropped 3 bases and J dropped 7 bases, with 10 bases sitting between them. The CDR3 consists of 13 residues. Germline V CDR1 and CDR2: MNHNS, SASEGT. The CDR3 loop reads CASSDRGRQPQHF. Written as DNA, the CDR3 is TGTGCCAGCAGTGACAGGGGTCGCCAGCCCCAGCATTTT.

This clone was found a few times. The chain uses TRBV7-9 and TRBJ1-2; D not resolved. The germline gives CDR1 SEHNR, CDR2 FQNEAQ (reference sequence). Trimming left V 1 base short and J 5 bases short, with 14 bases between. There are 15 residues in the CDR3. CDR3 loop: CASSLGAPTGYGYTF. CDR3 DNA sequence: TGTGCCAGCAGCTTAGGGGCTCCTACGGGGTATGGCTACACCTTC.

The chain links TRBV5-1 to TRBJ1-1; TRBD1 is a possible D gene (6 bases). Trimming removed 7 bases at V and 1 base at J, with 14 bases between. Germline-derived CDR1 and CDR2 are SGHRS and YFSETQ. CDR3 size: 14 residues. For the CDR3, the DNA is TGCGCCAGCGTCCTGGGGACAAAGAACACTGAAGCTTTCTTT. This encodes CASVLGTKNTEAFF.

The J gene is TRBJ1-6, the V gene TRBV14, with a weak D call TRBD1 (6 bases). Trimming took off 3 bases at V and 9 bases at J, with 15 bases between the two ends. The length of the CDR3 is 15 residues. Germline-derived CDR1 and CDR2 are SGHDN and FVKESK. The CDR3 loop reads CASSQDGGRISPLHF. CDR3 DNA: TGTGCCAGCAGCCAGGACGGGGGGCGTATTTCACCCCTCCACTTT.

V and J are TRBV5-4 and TRBJ1-2; TRBD1 matches at 9 bases. The CDR3 extends over 12 amino acids. CDR1 and CDR2 from the germline V gene are SGHNT and YYREEE (reference sequence). V lost 5 bases and J lost 7; bases outside the gene matches: 3. In nucleotides, the CDR3 is TGTGCCAGCAGGGGACAGGGAGGTGGCTACACCTTC. It yields the protein CASRGQGGGYTF.

This chain uses TRBV27 with TRBJ2-1, with D maybe TRBD2 (5 bases). This CDR3 has 15 amino acids. Trimming removed 3 bases at V and 4 bases at J, with 13 bases between. Germline-derived CDR1 and CDR2 are MNHEY and SMNVEV (reference sequence). CDR3 in amino acids: CASSLEAGIYNEQFF. Written as DNA, the CDR3 is TGTGCCAGCAGTTTGGAGGCAGGAATTTACAATGAGCAGTTCTTC.

CDR3 bases: TGTGCCATCACCCGGGGTTATGAGCAGTTCTTC. It yields the protein CAITRGYEQFF. The chain combines TRBV6-1 with TRBJ2-1; D might be TRBD2 (5 bases). In germline, CDR1 is MNHNS, CDR2 SASEGT. Deletions cut 10 bases from V and 8 bases from J, with 12 bases between. This CDR3 is 11 amino acids long.

The table lists this clone with many counts. V is TRBV18 and J is TRBJ2-7; 7 bases align to TRBD1. The CDR3 has 17 amino acids. V lost 5 bases and J lost 1; bases outside the gene matches: 14. Germline V CDR1 and CDR2: KGHSH, LQKENI. The CDR3 here is CASSTKGQGVRSYEQYF. The CDR3 nucleotides read TGTGCCAGCTCAACAAAGGGGCAGGGGGTACGTTCCTACGAGCAGTACTTC.

The CDR3 DNA reads TGTGCCAGCAGTGAATCCAGGGGGAGTGAAAAACTGTTTTTT. Protein product: CASSESRGSEKLFF. This chain links TRBV25-1 with TRBJ1-4, with 7 bases that match TRBD1. Germline assignment: CDR1 MGHDK and CDR2 SYGVNS. This CDR3 is 14 amino acids long. V was clipped by 1 base and J by 7 bases; unmatched bases: 3.

This clone was detected only once. V and J are TRBV27 and TRBJ1-2, with 10 nucleotides matching TRBD1. The length of the CDR3 is 14 residues. Germline V gives CDR1 MNHEY, CDR2 SMNVEV (reference sequence). The ends lost 4 bases at V and 2 bases at J; junction bases unmatched: 1. The chain's CDR3 is CASSWGQGNYGYTF. The DNA of the CDR3 is TGTGCCAGCAGTTGGGGACAGGGGAACTATGGCTACACCTTC.

V and J are TRBV7-9 and TRBJ1-2; no definite D call. This CDR3 spans 12 amino acids. Germline V gene data show CDR1 as SEHNR and CDR2 as FQNEAQ (reference sequence). V lost 3 bases, J lost 7 bases, and 9 bases lay in between. The CDR3 here is CASSLTGFGYTF. CDR3 sequence (DNA): TGTGCCAGCAGCTTGACGGGATTTGGCTACACCTTC. Supplemented by reference TRBV7-9 and TRBJ1-2, the full variable domain reads DTGVSQNPRHKITKRGQNVTFRCDPISEHNRLYWYRQTLGQGPEFLTYFQNEAQLEKSRLLSDRFSAERPKGSFSTLEIQRTEQGDSAMYLCASSLTGFGYTFGSGTRLTVV.

The V gene is TRBV11-2, the J gene TRBJ1-2; D not resolved. V was shortened by 4 bases and J by 2 bases, with 20 bases between the two germline ends. This CDR3 is built from 17 residues. CDR1 is SGHAT and CDR2 is FQNNGV in the germline V gene. The CDR3 DNA is TGTGCCAGCAGCTCCCTTAGGGAGAGGCCCCCGAACTATGGCTACACCTTC. It specifies CASSSLRERPPNYGYTF.

This clone was counted between two and nine times. V usage is TRBV4-2 and J usage is TRBJ2-5; TRBD2 matches at 8 bases. The CDR3 length is 15 residues. Germline CDR1 and CDR2: LGHNA and YNFKEQ. With V trimmed by 1 base and J by 9 bases, 10 bases remained unmatched. The CDR3 region has the DNA TGTGCCAGCAGCCAAGCTACCGGGACTAGTAGGTCCCAGTACTTC. Translation: CASSQATGTSRSQYF.

V gene TRBV4-3 combines with J gene TRBJ2-3, with a weak D call TRBD2 (6 bases). Per the germline V gene, CDR1 is LGHNA and CDR2 is YSLEER. The CDR3 runs 17 residues. Trimming removed 0 bases at V and 2 bases at J, with 15 bases between. The CDR3 here is CASSQDGTGDNTDTQYF. In nucleotides, the CDR3 is TGCGCCAGCAGCCAAGACGGGACGGGGGATAACACAGATACGCAGTATTTT.

The chain carries TRBV5-1 and TRBJ2-1; 12 bases are a match to TRBD2. The CDR3 has 19 amino acids. Germline values: CDR1 SGHRS, CDR2 YFSETQ. V dropped 3 bases and J dropped 2; count of bases not matched to a gene: 12. The CDR3 loop reads CASSSLLRLAGAPYNEQFF. The DNA for the CDR3 is TGCGCCAGCAGCTCCTTACTTCGACTAGCGGGGGCCCCCTACAATGAGCAGTTCTTC.

This clone was seen a single time. The rearrangement joins TRBV9 to TRBJ1-4, with 7 bases identical to TRBD1. J gave up 4 bases and V 0 bases, and 6 bases lay outside the gene matches. CDR3 size: 16 residues. In germline, CDR1 is SGDLS, CDR2 YYNGEE. The CDR3 DNA reads as TGTGCCAGCAGCGTAGGCCCGGACAGGAATAATGAAAAACTGTTTTTT. It specifies CASSVGPDRNNEKLFF.

The J gene is TRBJ1-2, the V gene TRBV4-1, with unresolved D. Germline lookup yields CDR1 MGHRA and CDR2 YSYEKL. The length of the CDR3 is 13 residues. V was shortened by 2 bases and J by 4 bases, with 8 bases between the two germline ends. CDR3 nucleotide sequence: TGCGCCAGCAGCCAACCAGGAATCTATGGCTACACCTTC. Its translation: CASSQPGIYGYTF.

In its sample, this clone was seen once. The chain is built from TRBV6-1 and TRBJ1-5; a possible D gene is TRBD1 (5 bases). V lost 1 base and J lost 2, with 15 bases in between. The CDR3 is 17 amino acids. Germline V lookup: CDR1 MNHNS, CDR2 SASEGT. CDR3 nucleotides: TGTGCCAGCAGTGAAGGGTGGGGCCCATTCGGCAATCAGCCCCAGCATTTT. Translation gives CASSEGWGPFGNQPQHF.

V is TRBV7-2 and J is TRBJ2-5; 9 bases fit TRBD2. CDR1 and CDR2 from the germline V gene are SGHTA and FQGNSA. Trimming at V came to 3 bases and at J to 3 bases, leaving 2 bases not matched to a gene. CDR3 length: 14 residues. The CDR3 sequence is CASSFASGEETQYF. The CDR3 DNA sequence: TGTGCCAGCAGCTTCGCTAGCGGGGAAGAGACCCAGTACTTC.

This clone was observed a few times. V usage is TRBV5-1 and J usage is TRBJ2-1, with 9 positions matching TRBD1. The CDR3 loop spans 14 amino acids. CDR1 and CDR2 from the germline V gene are SGHRS and YFSETQ. The J segment lost 8 bases and the V segment lost 5 bases, leaving 8 bases of the junction unmatched. CDR3 in amino acids: CASRPGQGEDEQFF. The CDR3 DNA follows: TGCGCCAGCAGACCGGGACAGGGAGAAGATGAGCAGTTCTTC.